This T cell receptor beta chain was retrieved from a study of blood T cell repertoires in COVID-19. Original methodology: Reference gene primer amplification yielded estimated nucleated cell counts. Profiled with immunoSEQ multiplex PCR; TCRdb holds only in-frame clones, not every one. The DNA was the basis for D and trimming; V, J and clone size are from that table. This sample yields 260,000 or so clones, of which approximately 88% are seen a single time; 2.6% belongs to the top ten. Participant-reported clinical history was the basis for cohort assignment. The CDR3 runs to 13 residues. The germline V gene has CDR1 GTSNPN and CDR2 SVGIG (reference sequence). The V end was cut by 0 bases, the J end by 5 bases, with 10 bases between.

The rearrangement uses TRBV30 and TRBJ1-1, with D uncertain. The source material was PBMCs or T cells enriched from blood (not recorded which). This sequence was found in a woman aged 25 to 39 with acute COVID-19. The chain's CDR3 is CAWSVAALTEAFF. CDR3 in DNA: TGTGCCTGGAGTGTCGCCGCACTTACTGAAGCTTTCTTT.